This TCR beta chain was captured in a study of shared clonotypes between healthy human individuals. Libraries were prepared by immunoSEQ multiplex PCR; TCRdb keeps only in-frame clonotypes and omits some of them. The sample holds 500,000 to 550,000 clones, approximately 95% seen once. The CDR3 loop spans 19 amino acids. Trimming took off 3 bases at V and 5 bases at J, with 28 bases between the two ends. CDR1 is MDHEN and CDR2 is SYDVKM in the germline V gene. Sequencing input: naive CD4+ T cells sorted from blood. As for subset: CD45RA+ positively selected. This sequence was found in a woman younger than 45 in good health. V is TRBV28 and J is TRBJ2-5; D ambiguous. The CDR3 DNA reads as TGTGCCAGCAGTTTTCGTCTGATAGCTCTACGGAAGGTTGGGGAGACCCAGTACTTC. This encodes CASSFRLIALRKVGETQYF. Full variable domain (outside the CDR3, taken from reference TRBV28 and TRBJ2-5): DVKVTQSSRYLVKRTGEKVFLECVQDMDHENMFWYRQDPGLGLRLIYFSYDVKMKEKGDIPEGYSVSREKKERFSLILESASTNQTSMYLCASSFRLIALRKVGETQYFGPGTRLLVL.